The present T cell receptor (beta chain) was sequenced within a study of graft-versus-host responses after intestinal transplantation. Study details: Multivisceral, liver-intestinal, or isolated intestinal transplants were received by the recipients. For around 3 years after anti-thymocyte globulin induction, all recipients took tacrolimus and steroids.

Whole-study results and caveats: When patients had graft-donor T cell macrochimerism, their allografts held high graft-versus-host to host-versus-graft clonal ratios. In recipient marrow, GvH clones were found, and some appeared first in ileum or blood.

Generated by immunoSEQ multiplex PCR, the TCRdb table keeps only in-frame clones and is missing some. In the table there are some 25,000 clones, more than 80% of which are singletons. About this clone: Its antigen is not known.

The germline CDR1 and CDR2 sequences are MRHNA and SNTAGT. This CDR3 region has 12 residues. The V gene lost 4 bases and the J gene lost 2 bases, with 5 bases spanning the gap. The clonotype was recovered from a human patient who received an intestinal transplant, so some T cells may come from the graft donor. The input for sequencing was PBMCs, taken 18 days after transplant. This chain links TRBV6-4 with TRBJ1-2; D unresolved. CDR3 loop: CASSGVNYGYTF. As DNA, the CDR3 is TGTGCCAGCAGTGGTGTGAACTATGGCTACACCTTC.